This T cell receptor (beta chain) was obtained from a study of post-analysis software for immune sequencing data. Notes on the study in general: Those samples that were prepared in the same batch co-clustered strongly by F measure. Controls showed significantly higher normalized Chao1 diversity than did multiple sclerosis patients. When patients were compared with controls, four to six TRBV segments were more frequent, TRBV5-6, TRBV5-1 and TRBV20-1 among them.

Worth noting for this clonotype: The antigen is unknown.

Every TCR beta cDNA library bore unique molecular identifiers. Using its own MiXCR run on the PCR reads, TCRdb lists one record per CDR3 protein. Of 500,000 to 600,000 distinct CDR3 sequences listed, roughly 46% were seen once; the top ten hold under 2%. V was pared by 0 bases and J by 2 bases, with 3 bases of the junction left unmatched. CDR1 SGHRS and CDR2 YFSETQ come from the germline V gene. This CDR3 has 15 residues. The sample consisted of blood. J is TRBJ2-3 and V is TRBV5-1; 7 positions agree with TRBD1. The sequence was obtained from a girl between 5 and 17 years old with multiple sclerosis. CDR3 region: CASSLDRGLTDTQYF. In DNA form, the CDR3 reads TGCGCCAGCAGCTTGGACAGGGGCCTCACAGATACGCAGTATTTT.